A single sample gave rise to the 24 T cell receptor beta chains below, sequenced in a study of cytomegalovirus exposure and HLA in healthy donors (dated by TCRdb to about 2017). The library was built by means of the immunoSEQ multiplex PCR assay. In TCRdb, the immuneACCESS table is reduced to in-frame sequences with V and J assigned. These tables do not hold every clone; where another copy was compared, an unresolved V gene accounts for under half, and the others remain unexplained. This sample is represented by about 130,000 clones; 85% to 95% of them were singletons. The leading ten clones occupy roughly 1.2% of the sample. The sample was PBMCs. These receptor sequences come from a woman aged 18-29 years in good health and CMV-seronegative.

The genes are TRBV28 and TRBJ1-2, with D maybe TRBD1 (6 bases). Germline CDR1 MDHEN, CDR2 SYDVKM. V dropped 9 bases and J dropped 8 bases, with 13 bases sitting between them. The CDR3 spans 11 residues. The CDR3 DNA reads TGTGCCAGTCATTCAGGGGAAGGCTACACCTTC. Encoded protein: CASHSGEGYTF.

The rearrangement joins TRBV30 to TRBJ2-7, with a possible D match to TRBD2 (6 bases). The CDR3 sequence is 12 residues long. Germline CDR1 is GTSNPN and CDR2 is SVGIG (reference sequence). V was trimmed by 4 bases and J by 2 bases, leaving 9 bases between them. Here the CDR3 reads CAWKPGAYEQYF. As DNA, the CDR3 is TGTGCCTGGAAACCGGGGGCCTACGAGCAGTACTTC.

The V gene is TRBV4-1, the J gene TRBJ1-1, with D hard to call. This CDR3 spans 14 amino acids. Germline loops: CDR1 MGHRA, CDR2 YSYEKL. V was shortened by 1 base and J by 0 bases, with 6 bases between the two germline ends. CDR3 region: CASSQALMNTEAFF. CDR3 sequence (DNA): TGCGCCAGCAGCCAAGCTCTTATGAACACTGAAGCTTTCTTT.

This chain links TRBV5-1 with TRBJ2-7; 12 bases agree with TRBD2. This CDR3 comprises 14 residues. Per germline, CDR1 SGHRS and CDR2 YFSETQ. The V segment lost 2 bases and the J segment 4 bases; nucleotides outside the gene matches: 1. The CDR3 DNA reads as TGCGCCAGCAGCTTTGGACTAGCGGGATACGAGCAGTACTTC. Translated, it gives CASSFGLAGYEQYF.

The chain uses TRBV11-2 and TRBJ1-1, with a tentative D call TRBD1 (5 bases). Trimming took 5 bases from V and 2 from J, leaving 18 bases between them. Germline-derived CDR1 and CDR2 are SGHAT and FQNNGV. The CDR3 extends over 16 amino acids. CDR3 coding DNA: TGTGCCAGCAGCCCGCAGGGATTTGGTGCCAACACTGAAGCTTTCTTT. Its translation is CASSPQGFGANTEAFF.

Worth noting for this clone: The same CDR3 is also encoded by other DNA sequences in this sample. The genes are TRBV10-3 and TRBJ1-5, with 8 positions matching TRBD1. Germline V gene lookup returns CDR1 ENHRY and CDR2 SYGVKD. The trim removed 2 bases at V and 5 bases at J, leaving 2 bases unmatched. The CDR3 sequence is 14 residues long. CDR3 sequence (DNA): TGTGCCATCAGTGAGGGACAGGGAGATCAGCCCCAGCATTTT. Translating gives CAISEGQGDQPQHF.

The chain uses TRBV5-1 and TRBJ2-1, with D possibly being TRBD1 (6 bases). This CDR3 spans 14 amino acids. Germline values: CDR1 SGHRS, CDR2 YFSETQ. Trimming took 3 bases from V and 5 from J, leaving 12 bases between them. In DNA, the CDR3 is TGCGCCAGCAGCTCGTTTACAGGGAACAATGAGCAGTTCTTC. The encoded protein is CASSSFTGNNEQFF.

This chain connects TRBV27 to TRBJ2-1, with 11 bases that match TRBD2. With V trimmed by 4 bases and J by 6 bases, 11 bases remained unmatched. Germline CDR1 and CDR2: MNHEY and SMNVEV (reference sequence). The CDR3 has 17 residues. CDR3 residues: CASSSTPTSGGGNEQFF. The DNA of the CDR3 is TGTGCCAGCAGTTCTACCCCTACTAGCGGGGGCGGCAATGAGCAGTTCTTC.

J is TRBJ1-1 and V is TRBV19; tentative D call: TRBD1 (6 bases). The CDR3 extends over 14 amino acids. Trimming shortened V by 5 bases and J by 0 bases, and 10 bases separated the two germline ends. The germline V gene has CDR1 LNHDA and CDR2 SQIVND (reference sequence). CDR3 in DNA: TGTGCCAGTAGTCTTGGACAGTTGAACACTGAAGCTTTCTTT. Protein product: CASSLGQLNTEAFF.

This sequence joins TRBV28 and TRBJ1-1, with D unclear. CDR3 length: 12 amino acids. Germline lookup yields CDR1 MDHEN and CDR2 SYDVKM. Trimming took off 5 bases at V and 3 bases at J, with 7 bases between the two ends. For the CDR3, the DNA is TGTGCCAGCAGTGAGCGGTACACTGAAGCTTTCTTT. Protein sequence: CASSERYTEAFF.

The gene calls are TRBV10-2 and TRBJ1-1; D gene unclear. CDR1 WSHSY and CDR2 SAAADI come from the germline V gene. This CDR3 has 12 amino acids. V lost 6 bases, J lost 3 bases, and 8 bases lay in between. The chain's CDR3 is CASRVADTEAFF. The CDR3 DNA follows: TGCGCCAGCAGGGTGGCGGACACTGAAGCTTTCTTT.

This clone showed up just once. The gene calls are TRBV19 and TRBJ2-5; D is unclear. The CDR3 sequence is 14 residues long. CDR1 and CDR2 (germline): LNHDA, SQIVND (reference sequence). Trimming cost V 0 bases and J 2 bases, with 7 bases left between them. The CDR3 bases are TGTGCCAGTAGTATAGATGCCACACAAGAGACCCAGTACTTC. It is translated as CASSIDATQETQYF.

This sequence joins TRBV4-1 and TRBJ1-3; unclear D gene. Trimming took off 3 bases at V and 3 bases at J, with 9 bases between the two ends. This CDR3 has 14 amino acids. CDR1 and CDR2 from the germline V gene are MGHRA and YSYEKL. The CDR3 region is CASSHPPVGNTIYF. The CDR3 DNA follows: TGCGCCAGCAGCCATCCCCCGGTTGGAAACACCATATATTTT.

This clone was observed a single time. V usage is TRBV9 and J usage is TRBJ1-1, with TRBD1 matching 8 bases. The CDR3 runs 18 residues. V dropped 3 bases and J dropped 0; count of bases not matched to a gene: 13. Germline V gene sequence: CDR1 SGDLS, CDR2 YYNGEE. The CDR3 sequence: CASSAELQGELMNTEAFF. CDR3 nucleotides: TGTGCCAGCAGCGCTGAATTACAGGGGGAGTTAATGAACACTGAAGCTTTCTTT.

The CDR3 region has the DNA TGTGCCAGCCCGCAAATTGGGGAGACTGAAGCTTTCTTT. Translating gives CASPQIGETEAFF. V and J are TRBV21-1 and TRBJ1-1. TRBV21-1 is an annotated pseudogene. The CDR3 spans 13 residues.

This chain connects TRBV9 to TRBJ1-2, with 8 bases matching TRBD1. The CDR3 is 15 amino acids. Germline V gene sequence: CDR1 SGDLS, CDR2 YYNGEE. In nucleotides, the CDR3 is TGTGTCGGGCAGGGTTGGACAGGGAGGAACTATGGCTACACCTTC. Translated: CVGQGWTGRNYGYTF. Combining the CDR3 with reference TRBV9 and TRBJ1-2 gives the whole variable domain DSGVTQTPKHLITATGQRVTLRCSPRSGDLSVYWYQQSLDQGLQFLIQYYNGEERAKGNILERFSAQQFPDLHSELNLSSLELGDSALYFCVGQGWTGRNYGYTFGSGTRLTVV.

The chain is built from TRBV6-5 and TRBJ2-7; D is uncertain. With 0 bases removed from V and 4 bases from J, the gap between germline ends came to 13 bases. The CDR3 extends over 15 amino acids. Germline CDR1 and CDR2: MNHEY and SVGAGI. The CDR3 spells CASSYSSAEIYEQYF. The CDR3 DNA sequence: TGTGCCAGCAGTTACTCGAGCGCAGAAATATACGAGCAGTACTTC.

The V call is TRBV6-5, the J call TRBJ1-1; D uncertain. V was pared by 3 bases and J by 11 bases, with 16 bases between. Per germline, CDR1 MNHEY and CDR2 SVGAGI. The CDR3 loop spans 13 amino acids. CDR3 nucleotide sequence: TGTGCCAGCAGTTATGGGGAAAGGACTGTGGCTTTCTTT. It encodes CASSYGERTVAFF.

The rearrangement uses TRBV5-1 and TRBJ2-7; 8 nucleotides align to TRBD2. The V segment lost 4 bases and the J segment 0 bases; nucleotides outside the gene matches: 9. Germline lookup yields CDR1 SGHRS and CDR2 YFSETQ. CDR3 length: 16 amino acids. The CDR3 nucleotides are TGCGCCAGCAGCCTAATTAGCGGGGAGAGCTCCTACGAGCAGTACTTC. Encoded protein: CASSLISGESSYEQYF.

The V gene is TRBV28, the J gene TRBJ2-1, with TRBD1 matching 9 bases. This CDR3 contains 14 residues. Per the germline V gene, CDR1 is MDHEN and CDR2 is SYDVKM. Unmatched junction bases numbered 8, after V lost 5 bases and J lost 9 bases. CDR3 in amino acids: CASSPRDRDSEQFF. The CDR3 coding sequence is TGTGCCAGCAGTCCCAGGGACAGGGACAGTGAGCAGTTCTTC.

This CDR3 is CASSFTWGLGGGYTF. The CDR3 coding sequence is TGTGCCAGCAGCTTCACCTGGGGACTGGGGGGTGGCTACACCTTC. The rearrangement uses TRBV7-2 and TRBJ1-2, with a tentative D call TRBD1 (5 bases). Looked up from germline, CDR1 is SGHTA and CDR2 is FQGNSA. Trimming left V 3 bases short and J 7 bases short, with 18 bases between. This CDR3 region has 15 residues.

The chain links TRBV4-1 to TRBJ2-5, with 7 positions matching TRBD2. The J segment lost 1 base and the V segment lost 5 bases, leaving 10 bases of the junction unmatched. In germline, CDR1 is MGHRA, CDR2 YSYEKL. The CDR3 totals 16 residues. The CDR3 loop reads CASSEGLADLQETQYF. CDR3 bases: TGCGCCAGCAGCGAGGGGCTAGCGGACCTCCAAGAGACCCAGTACTTC.

V gene TRBV5-1 combines with J gene TRBJ2-2; 12 bases map to TRBD1. The J segment lost 4 bases and the V segment lost 5 bases, leaving 18 bases of the junction unmatched. CDR1 is SGHRS and CDR2 is YFSETQ in the germline V gene. The CDR3 is made up of 20 amino acids. The CDR3 here is CASSFDPGTGGLDVTGELFF. Written as DNA, the CDR3 is TGCGCCAGCAGTTTTGATCCCGGGACAGGGGGCTTGGATGTCACCGGGGAGCTGTTTTTT.

V is TRBV6-1 and J is TRBJ2-5; 8 bases fit TRBD1. CDR3 length: 16 amino acids. The V gene end was trimmed by 3 bases and the J gene end by 2 bases; junction bases not matched to a gene: 8. CDR1 MNHNS and CDR2 SASEGT come from the germline V gene. CDR3 amino acids: CASSDLNTGGQETQYF. The CDR3 region has the DNA TGTGCCAGCAGTGACCTTAATACAGGGGGACAAGAGACCCAGTACTTC.